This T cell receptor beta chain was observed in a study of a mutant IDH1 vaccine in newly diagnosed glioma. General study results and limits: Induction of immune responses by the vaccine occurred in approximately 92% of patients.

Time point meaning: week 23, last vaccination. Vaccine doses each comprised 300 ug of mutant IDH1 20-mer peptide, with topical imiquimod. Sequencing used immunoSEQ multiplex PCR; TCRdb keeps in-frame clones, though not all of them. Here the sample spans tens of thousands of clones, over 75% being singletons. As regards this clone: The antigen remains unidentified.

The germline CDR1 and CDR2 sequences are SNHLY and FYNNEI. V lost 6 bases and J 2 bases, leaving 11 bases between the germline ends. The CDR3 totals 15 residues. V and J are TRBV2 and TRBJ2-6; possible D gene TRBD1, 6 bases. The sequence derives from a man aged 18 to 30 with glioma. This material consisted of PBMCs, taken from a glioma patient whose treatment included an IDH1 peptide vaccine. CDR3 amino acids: CASRVQGTGANVLTF. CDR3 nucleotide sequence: TGTGCCAGCAGAGTACAGGGCACTGGGGCCAACGTCCTGACTTTC.